This T cell receptor (beta chain) stems from a study of shared clonotypes between healthy human individuals. The study's findings and limits: Blood was the only sampled material, and tissue repertoires likely differ. How much donors shared clonotypes was expected to be affected by sequencing depth. Rarefaction showed sorted-subset sequencing was incomplete despite large depth.

The germline V and J ends were trimmed by 1 base and 12 bases, with 19 bases remaining between them. The length of the CDR3 is 15 residues. Germline V gene sequence: CDR1 SGHTA, CDR2 FQGNSA. Sorted-subset replicate PCRs used 200 ng DNA, around 27,000 T cell genomes. Here immunoSEQ multiplex PCR was the method, and the copy in TCRdb shows in-frame clones only, minus some. The table shows approximately 1,000,000 clones, with 75% to 80% occurring only once. Points on this clone: Its specificity is unknown.

This clonotype was obtained from a young man in good health. Some clones in this sample may be carry-over from other donors' samples. The chain recombines TRBV7-2 with TRBJ2-1; possibly TRBD1 or TRBD2 for D (5 bases each). The sample comprised memory CD4+ T cells from PBMCs. Specified subset: CD45RA-negative fraction. The DNA for the CDR3 is TGTGCCAGCAGCTTAGGAGGGGCACCTGGTTATGGGCAGTTCTTC. The encoded protein is CASSLGGAPGYGQFF. Supplemented by reference TRBV7-2 and TRBJ2-1, the full variable domain reads GAGVSQSPSNKVTEKGKDVELRCDPISGHTALYWYRQSLGQGLEFLIYFQGNSAPDKSGLPSDRFSAERTGGSVSTLTIQRTQQEDSAVYLCASSLGGAPGYGQFFGPGTRLTVL.